This TCR beta chain derives from a study of long-term antiretroviral therapy in people with HIV. Study results and limitations: Blood obtained between 2004 and 2017 may reflect older ART regimens. Transplant donor controls retained higher diversity, though diversity increased after ART.

In this sample, this clone turned up a few times. Its antigen is not known. Running of the v3.0 immunoSEQ assay took place at survey level. This table comes from immunoSEQ multiplex PCR, and its TCRdb copy is limited to in-frame clones, with some not included. The profile shows some 11,000 clones, 80% to 90% of them singletons. This CDR3 spans 15 amino acids. Germline V gene data show CDR1 as WSHSY and CDR2 as SAAADI. After removal of 2 bases from V and 6 bases from J, the junction contained 5 bases not matched to a gene. Treatment for all HIV-infected participants took place in the United States. The TCR sequence derives from a man between 45 and 60 years old with HIV. The rearrangement joins TRBV10-2 to TRBJ2-3; 10 bases line up with TRBD2. The starting material was unsorted PBMCs, obtained more than 7 years after starting antiretroviral therapy. The CDR3 coding sequence is TGCGCCAGCAGTGAGAGGCTAGCGGGGGACGATACGCAGTATTTT. Amino acids: CASSERLAGDDTQYF.